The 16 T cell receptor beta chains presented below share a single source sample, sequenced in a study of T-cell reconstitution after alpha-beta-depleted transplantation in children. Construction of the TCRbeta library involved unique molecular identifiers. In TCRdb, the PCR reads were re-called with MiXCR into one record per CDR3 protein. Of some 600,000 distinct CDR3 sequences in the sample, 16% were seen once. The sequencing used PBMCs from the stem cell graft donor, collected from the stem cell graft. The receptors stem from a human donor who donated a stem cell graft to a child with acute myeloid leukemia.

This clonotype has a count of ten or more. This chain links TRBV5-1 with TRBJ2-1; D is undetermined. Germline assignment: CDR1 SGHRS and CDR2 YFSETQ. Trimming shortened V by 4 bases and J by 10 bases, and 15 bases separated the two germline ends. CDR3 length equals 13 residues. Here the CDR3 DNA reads TGCGCCAGCAGCGACGGGCTCCCTGGAGAGCAGTTCTTC. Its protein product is CASSDGLPGEQFF.

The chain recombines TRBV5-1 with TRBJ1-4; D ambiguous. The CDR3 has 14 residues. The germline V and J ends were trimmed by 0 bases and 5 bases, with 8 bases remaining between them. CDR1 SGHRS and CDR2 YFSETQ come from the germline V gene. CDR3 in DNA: TGCGCCAGCAGCTTGGACGCCAGGAATGAAAAACTGTTTTTT. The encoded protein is CASSLDARNEKLFF. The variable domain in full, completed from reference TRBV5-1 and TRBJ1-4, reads KAGVTQTPRYLIKTRGQQVTLSCSPISGHRSVSWYQQTPGQGLQFLFEYFSETQRNKGNFPGRFSGRQFSNSRSEMNVSTLELGDSALYLCASSLDARNEKLFFGSGTQLSVL.

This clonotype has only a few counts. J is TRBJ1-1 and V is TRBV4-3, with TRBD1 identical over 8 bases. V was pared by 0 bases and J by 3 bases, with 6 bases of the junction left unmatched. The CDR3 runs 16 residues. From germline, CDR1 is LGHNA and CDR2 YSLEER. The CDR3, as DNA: TGCGCCAGCAGCCAAGAGCCAGGGGGCATGGACACTGAAGCTTTCTTT. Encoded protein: CASSQEPGGMDTEAFF.

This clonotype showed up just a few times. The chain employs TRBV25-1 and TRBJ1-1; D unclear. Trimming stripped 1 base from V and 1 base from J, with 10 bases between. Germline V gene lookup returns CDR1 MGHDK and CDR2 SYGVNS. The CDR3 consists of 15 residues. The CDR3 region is CASSESLRANTEAFF. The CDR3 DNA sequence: TGTGCCAGCAGTGAATCCCTAAGGGCGAACACTGAAGCTTTCTTT.

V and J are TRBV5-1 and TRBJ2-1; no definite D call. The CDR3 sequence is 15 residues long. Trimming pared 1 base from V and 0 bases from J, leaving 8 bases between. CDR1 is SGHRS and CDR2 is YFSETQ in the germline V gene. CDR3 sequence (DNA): TGCGCCAGCAGCTTGACCAGCCCCTCCTACAATGAGCAGTTCTTC. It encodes CASSLTSPSYNEQFF.

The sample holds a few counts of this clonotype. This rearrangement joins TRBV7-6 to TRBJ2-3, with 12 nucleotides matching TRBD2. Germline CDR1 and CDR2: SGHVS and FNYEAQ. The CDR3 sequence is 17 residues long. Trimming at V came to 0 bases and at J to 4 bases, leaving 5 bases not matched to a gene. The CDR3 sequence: CASSLAPSGGESDTQYF. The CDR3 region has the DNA TGTGCCAGCAGCTTAGCGCCTAGCGGGGGGGAGTCAGATACGCAGTATTTT.

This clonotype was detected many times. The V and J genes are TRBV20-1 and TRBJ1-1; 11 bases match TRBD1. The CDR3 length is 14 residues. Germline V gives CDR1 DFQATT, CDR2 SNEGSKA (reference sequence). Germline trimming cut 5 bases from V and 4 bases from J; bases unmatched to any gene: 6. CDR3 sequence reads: CSAADRGLGTEAFF. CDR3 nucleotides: TGCAGTGCTGCGGACAGGGGGCTGGGCACTGAAGCTTTCTTT.

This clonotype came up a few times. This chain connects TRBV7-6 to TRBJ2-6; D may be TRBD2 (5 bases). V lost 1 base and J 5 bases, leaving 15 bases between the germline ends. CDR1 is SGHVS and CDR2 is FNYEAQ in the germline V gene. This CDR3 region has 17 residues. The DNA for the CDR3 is TGTGCCAGCAGCTTAGTTTCCGGGGTTACGCGGGCCAACGTCCTGACTTTC. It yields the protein CASSLVSGVTRANVLTF.

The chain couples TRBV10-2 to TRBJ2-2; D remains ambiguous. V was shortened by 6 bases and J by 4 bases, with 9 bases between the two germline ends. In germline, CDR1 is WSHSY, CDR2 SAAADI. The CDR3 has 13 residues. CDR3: CASRSKSTGELFF. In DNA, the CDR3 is TGCGCCAGCAGATCTAAGAGCACCGGGGAGCTGTTTTTT.

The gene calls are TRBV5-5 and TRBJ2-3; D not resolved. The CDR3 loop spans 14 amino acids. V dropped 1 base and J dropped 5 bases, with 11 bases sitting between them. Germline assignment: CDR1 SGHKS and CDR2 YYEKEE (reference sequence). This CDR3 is CASSLNWSRDTQYF. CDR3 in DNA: TGTGCCAGCAGCTTGAACTGGTCTAGAGATACGCAGTATTTT.

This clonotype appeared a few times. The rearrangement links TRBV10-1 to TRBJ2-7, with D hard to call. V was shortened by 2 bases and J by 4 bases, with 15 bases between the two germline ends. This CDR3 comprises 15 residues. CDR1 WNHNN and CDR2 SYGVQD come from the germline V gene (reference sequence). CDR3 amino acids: CASSEAAFNAYEQYV. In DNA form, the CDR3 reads TGCGCCAGCAGTGAGGCGGCCTTTAACGCTTACGAGCAGTACGTC.

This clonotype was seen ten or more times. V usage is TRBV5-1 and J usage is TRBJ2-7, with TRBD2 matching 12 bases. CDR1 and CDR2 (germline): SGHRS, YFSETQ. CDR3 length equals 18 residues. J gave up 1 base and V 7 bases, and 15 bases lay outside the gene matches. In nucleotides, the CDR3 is TGCGCCAGCGCTCCCCTTCCTAGCGGGGGGGCCGGATCCTACGAGCAGTACTTC. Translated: CASAPLPSGGAGSYEQYF.

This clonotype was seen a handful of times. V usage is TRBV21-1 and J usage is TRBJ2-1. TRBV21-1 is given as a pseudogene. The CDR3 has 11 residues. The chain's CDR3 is CASPTTHEQFF. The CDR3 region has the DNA TGTGCCAGCCCAACTACTCATGAGCAGTTCTTC.

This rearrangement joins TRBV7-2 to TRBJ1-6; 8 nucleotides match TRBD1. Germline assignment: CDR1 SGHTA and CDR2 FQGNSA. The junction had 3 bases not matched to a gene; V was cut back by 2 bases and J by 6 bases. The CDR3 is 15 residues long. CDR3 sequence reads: CASSLQGAVNSPLHF. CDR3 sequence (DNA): TGTGCCAGCAGCTTACAGGGGGCAGTTAATTCACCCCTCCACTTT.

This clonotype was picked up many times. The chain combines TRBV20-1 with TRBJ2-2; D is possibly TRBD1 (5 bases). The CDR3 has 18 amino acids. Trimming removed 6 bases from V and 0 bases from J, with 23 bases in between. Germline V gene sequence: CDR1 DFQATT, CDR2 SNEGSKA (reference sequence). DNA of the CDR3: TGCAGTGCGGCGGAAGGGGCAACATCTAGGGCGAACACCGGGGAGCTGTTTTTT. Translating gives CSAAEGATSRANTGELFF.

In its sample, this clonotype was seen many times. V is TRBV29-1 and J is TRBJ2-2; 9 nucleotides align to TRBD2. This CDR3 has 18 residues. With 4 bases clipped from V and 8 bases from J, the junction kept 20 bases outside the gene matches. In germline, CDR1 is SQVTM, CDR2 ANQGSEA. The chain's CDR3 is CSVVGSGPSGALGGELFF. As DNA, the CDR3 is TGCAGCGTTGTGGGGTCTGGGCCTAGCGGGGCCTTAGGGGGGGAGCTGTTTTTT.